This TCR beta chain was identified in a study of identical twins. Study-wide points: It was out-of-frame TCR alpha sharing in monozygotic twins that models underestimated. In cord blood, abundant beta clonotypes had fewer insertions; memory showed no trend.

A word on this clonotype: Its antigen remains unknown.

TCRdb reprocessed the 5' RACE reads via MiXCR and lists one record per CDR3 protein. The sample has roughly 240,000 distinct CDR3 sequences; about 7% are singletons. This same sample was also taken into another study, of yellow fever vaccine responses in identical twins.

Sequencing used memory (CD45RO+) T cells sorted from blood. This TCR came from a woman younger than 35 in good health.

The CDR3 DNA reads as TGCAGCGTTAAAACTAGCGGGAGTCGGTACGAGCAGTACTTC. It codes for CSVKTSGSRYEQYF. The chain joins TRBV29-1 to TRBJ2-7; 11 bases line up with TRBD2. V was pared by 5 bases and J by 4 bases, with 7 bases of the junction left unmatched. The CDR3 covers 14 residues. CDR1 and CDR2 (germline): SQVTM, ANQGSEA.